This TCR beta chain stems from a study of T cell responses to AZD1222 COVID-19 vaccine. For the study at large: Pooling covered second doses at about 4 or about 12 weeks.

The protocol was immunoSEQ multiplex PCR, while the TCRdb copy is restricted to in-frame clones and leaves out a portion. This table holds around 100,000 clones, 80% to 85% found once. V was clipped by 5 bases and J by 4 bases; unmatched bases: 8. This CDR3 is built from 15 residues. Germline-derived CDR1 and CDR2 are LGHDT and YNNKEL (reference sequence). This TCR was sampled from an adult in good health. This specimen was peripheral blood, taken on day 0 of AZD1222 vaccination. The V call is TRBV3-1 (or the pseudogene TRBV3-2), the J call TRBJ2-4; TRBD2 matches 7 bases. The CDR3 region is CASSKFPGGKNIQYF. CDR3 in DNA: TGTGCCAGCAGCAAATTCCCGGGAGGTAAAAACATTCAGTACTTC.